Listed here are 21 T cell receptor beta chains from one sample, sequenced in a study of monozygotic twins with inflammatory bowel disease. Following a re-call of the 5' RACE reads, TCRdb has one entry per CDR3 protein and lacks DNA. Its table records about 130,000 distinct CDR3 sequences. Sequenced sample: blood. The origin of the receptors is a human donor with ulcerative colitis or Crohn's disease, or a healthy co-twin of an affected twin (not recorded which).

The rearrangement uses TRBV28 and TRBJ2-1; TCRdb's assignment of TRBD2 cannot be checked, as there is no DNA. The germline gives CDR1 MDHEN, CDR2 SYDVKM. This CDR3 is 15 amino acids long. The CDR3: CASSLHRSSPNEQFF. The whole variable domain, filled in from reference TRBV28 and TRBJ2-1, reads DVKVTQSSRYLVKRTGEKVFLECVQDMDHENMFWYRQDPGLGLRLIYFSYDVKMKEKGDIPEGYSVSREKKERFSLILESASTNQTSMYLCASSLHRSSPNEQFFGPGTRLTVL.

This CDR3 reads CASSEGQAGHQPQHF. The chain recombines TRBV4-2 with TRBJ1-5; the D call of TRBD1 rests on TCRdb alone, since no DNA is present to check it. Germline V gene data show CDR1 as LGHNA and CDR2 as YNFKEQ. This CDR3 is built from 15 residues.

The V call is TRBV20-1, the J call TRBJ2-3; the D call from TCRdb, TRBD2, cannot be confirmed without DNA. The CDR3 spans 16 residues. Germline assignment: CDR1 DFQATT and CDR2 SNEGSKA (reference sequence). The CDR3 spells CSARSQLTGGPDTQYF.

The V and J genes are TRBV4-3 and TRBJ2-1. Germline loops: CDR1 LGHNA, CDR2 YSLEER. The CDR3 consists of 17 residues. The CDR3: CASSQDKAQGSYNEQFF.

The genes are TRBV5-1 and TRBJ2-1; TCRdb selects TRBD2, and the lack of DNA leaves this call unchecked. The germline V gene has CDR1 SGHRS and CDR2 YFSETQ. The CDR3 is made up of 15 amino acids. The CDR3 is CASSLGLAGVNEQFF.

V and J are TRBV27 and TRBJ2-3; TCRdb indicates TRBD2, and absent DNA this call remains unverified. The germline gives CDR1 MNHEY, CDR2 SMNVEV (reference sequence). The CDR3 consists of 15 residues. CDR3 loop: CASSIIAGGTDTQYF.

The chain couples TRBV7-2 to TRBJ1-1. Germline CDR1 and CDR2: SGHTA and FQGNSA. The CDR3 consists of 15 residues. CDR3 protein: CASSRGGVVNTEAFF. The entire variable domain, with the rest obtained from reference TRBV7-2 and TRBJ1-1, is as follows: GAGVSQSPSNKVTEKGKDVELRCDPISGHTALYWYRQSLGQGLEFLIYFQGNSAPDKSGLPSDRFSAERTGGSVSTLTIQRTQQEDSAVYLCASSRGGVVNTEAFFGQGTRLTVV.

CDR3 residues: CASSWNSGRSSYEQYF. This sequence joins TRBV5-1 and TRBJ2-7; with no DNA, the TCRdb D assignment of TRBD2 cannot be verified. Germline CDR1 is SGHRS and CDR2 is YFSETQ. The CDR3 sequence is 16 residues long.

This rearrangement joins TRBV12-3 or TRBV12-4 to TRBJ1-4. This CDR3 is 14 amino acids long. The CDR3 here is CASREGATNEKLFF.

This sequence joins TRBV7-8 and TRBJ1-6. Germline CDR1 SGHVS, CDR2 FQNEAQ. CDR3 length equals 12 residues. The CDR3 region is CASSVGNSPLHF. Drawing the rest from reference TRBV7-8 and TRBJ1-6, the complete variable domain is GAGVSQSPRYKVAKRGQDVALRCDPISGHVSLFWYQQALGQGPEFLTYFQNEAQLDKSGLPSDRFFAERPEGSVSTLKIQRTQQEDSAVYLCASSVGNSPLHFGNGTRLTVT.

The chain recombines TRBV19 with TRBJ1-2; the D call of TRBD1 rests on TCRdb alone, since no DNA is present to check it. The CDR3 extends over 15 amino acids. CDR1 is LNHDA, CDR2 SQIVND, per germline (reference sequence). The CDR3 loop reads CASSPRDRPYYGYTF.

This chain uses TRBV19 with TRBJ1-6. There are 13 residues in the CDR3. Per the germline V gene, CDR1 is LNHDA and CDR2 is SQIVND (reference sequence). The CDR3 region is CASSQTNNSPLHF.

The chain is built from TRBV7-9 and TRBJ1-1. In germline, CDR1 is SEHNR, CDR2 FQNEAQ (reference sequence). CDR3 size: 11 residues. The CDR3: CASSRKGEAFF.

This chain links TRBV19 with TRBJ2-4. The CDR3 has 14 residues. CDR1 is LNHDA, CDR2 SQIVND, per germline (reference sequence). The CDR3 here is CASSISIGKNIQYF.

V is TRBV15 and J is TRBJ2-2; TCRdb outputs TRBD2, but without DNA this stays unchecked. The CDR3 length is 14 residues. Germline CDR1 reads LNHNV; CDR2 reads YYDKDF (reference sequence). CDR3 sequence: CATSPGLFTGELFF.

V gene TRBV5-4 combines with J gene TRBJ2-7; without DNA, the TCRdb call of TRBD1 cannot be checked. This CDR3 contains 16 residues. Germline V CDR1 and CDR2: SGHNT, YYREEE (reference sequence). This chain's CDR3 is CASSLPGQGVFYEQYF.

The genes are TRBV5-1 and TRBJ1-1. The CDR3 runs to 13 residues. Per the germline V gene, CDR1 is SGHRS and CDR2 is YFSETQ. The CDR3 sequence is CASSKEAMTEAFF.

This chain connects TRBV14 to TRBJ2-7; the TCRdb D gene call, TRBD1, has no DNA to confirm it. The CDR3 has 12 amino acids. CDR1 is SGHDN, CDR2 FVKESK, per germline. This CDR3 reads CASSRTGYEQYF.

The V gene is TRBV6-2 or TRBV6-3, the J gene TRBJ1-5; without DNA, the TCRdb call of TRBD1 cannot be checked. CDR1 and CDR2 from the germline V gene are MNHEY and SVGEGT. The CDR3 is made up of 16 amino acids. This chain's CDR3 is CASSYSHGLDGGPQHF.

The chain combines TRBV15 with TRBJ1-5; the D gene TCRdb calls, TRBD1, cannot be checked with no DNA. The CDR3 contains 14 residues. Germline CDR1 and CDR2: LNHNV and YYDKDF (reference sequence). The CDR3 loop reads CATSRGLDSRPQHF.

The V gene is TRBV7-2, the J gene TRBJ1-5. The CDR3 runs 15 residues. CDR1 and CDR2 (germline): SGHTA, FQGNSA. Here the CDR3 reads CASSLAGRDNQPQHF.